Described below is a single T cell receptor beta chain sequence and its context. The data belong to a study of T cell changes during pregnancy in multiple sclerosis. The CDR3 has 16 amino acids. The germline gives CDR1 MNHEY, CDR2 SVGAGI. The V segment lost 2 bases and the J segment 3 bases; nucleotides outside the gene matches: 4. Measured with immunoSEQ multiplex PCR; TCRdb has only the in-frame clones, and not every one. The sample yields roughly 47,000 clones, 70% to 90% seen once. The chain uses TRBV6-5 and TRBJ2-6, with 7 bases aligning to TRBD2. The source of this sequence is a female donor with multiple sclerosis, enrolled in a pregnancy study. The sequencing used CD4+ T cells from peripheral blood mononuclear cells, collected after pregnancy. DNA for the CDR3: TGTGCCAGCAGTTACCTCGGGGGGAATGGGGCCAACGTCCTGACTTTC. It translates to CASSYLGGNGANVLTF.